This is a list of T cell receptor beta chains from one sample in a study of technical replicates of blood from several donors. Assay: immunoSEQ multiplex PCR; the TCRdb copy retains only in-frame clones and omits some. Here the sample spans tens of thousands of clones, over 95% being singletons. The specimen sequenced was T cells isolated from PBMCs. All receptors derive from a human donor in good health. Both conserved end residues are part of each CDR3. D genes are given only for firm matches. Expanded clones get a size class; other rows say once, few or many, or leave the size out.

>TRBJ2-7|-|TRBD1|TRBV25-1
CASSRQGVHEQYF
TGTGCCAGCAGCCGACAGGGAGTCCACGAGCAGTACTTC
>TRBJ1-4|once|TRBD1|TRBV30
CACRQGIEKLFF
TGTGCCTGTCGACAGGGGATTGAAAAACTGTTTTTT
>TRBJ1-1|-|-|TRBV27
CASSFTVGEFYTEAFF
TGTGCCAGCAGTTTTACCGTTGGGGAGTTTTACACTGAAGCTTTCTTT
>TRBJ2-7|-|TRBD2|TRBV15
CATSARLAGVVYEQYF
TGTGCCACCAGCGCCCGACTAGCGGGAGTGGTCTACGAGCAGTACTTC
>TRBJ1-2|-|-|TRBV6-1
CASSAPPGGGGGYTF
TGTGCCAGCAGTGCCCCACCCGGTGGGGGCGGTGGCTACACCTTC
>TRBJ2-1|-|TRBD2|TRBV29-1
CSVEGIAGGPWDEQFF
TGCAGCGTTGAGGGAATAGCGGGAGGGCCCTGGGATGAGCAGTTCTTC
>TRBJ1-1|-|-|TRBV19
CASSIGGGEDEAFF
TGTGCCAGTAGTATCGGAGGGGGGGAGGACGAAGCTTTCTTT
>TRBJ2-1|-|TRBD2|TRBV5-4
CASSPSPLAGVDEQFF
TGTGCCAGCAGCCCCTCGCCACTAGCGGGAGTTGATGAGCAGTTCTTC
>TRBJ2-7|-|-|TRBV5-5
CASSLRTPSSYEQYF
TGTGCCAGCAGCTTGCGGACTCCAAGCTCCTACGAGCAGTACTTC
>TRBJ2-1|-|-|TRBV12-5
CASGLVCEQFF
TGTGCTAGTGGTCTTGTTTGTGAGCAGTTCTTC
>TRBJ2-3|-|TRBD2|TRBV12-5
CASGLVKREGLTDTQYF
TGTGCTAGTGGTTTGGTAAAGCGGGAGGGCCTAACAGATACGCAGTATTTT
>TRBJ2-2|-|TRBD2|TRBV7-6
CASSLMTSGKENLNTGELFF
TGTGCCAGCAGCTTAATGACTAGCGGGAAGGAGAATCTGAACACCGGGGAGCTGTTTTTT
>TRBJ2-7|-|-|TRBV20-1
CSARGALEQYF
TGCAGTGCTAGAGGGGCCCTCGAGCAGTACTTC
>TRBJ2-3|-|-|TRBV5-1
CASSPGDRYTDTQYF
TGCGCCAGCAGCCCGGGGGACCGGTACACAGATACGCAGTATTTT
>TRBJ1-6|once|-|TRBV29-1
CSAKSSYNSPLHF
TGCAGCGCCAAGAGCTCCTATAATTCACCCCTCCACTTT
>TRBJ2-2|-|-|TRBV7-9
CASSGRGTGELFF
TGTGCCAGCAGCGGCAGGGGCACCGGGGAGCTGTTTTTT
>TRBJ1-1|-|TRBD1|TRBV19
CASSSGTGTMNTEAFF
TGTGCCAGTAGTTCAGGGACAGGGACCATGAACACTGAAGCTTTCTTT
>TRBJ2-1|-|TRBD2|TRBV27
CASQLGLAGVNEQFF
TGTGCCAGTCAACTTGGGCTAGCGGGCGTTAATGAGCAGTTCTTC
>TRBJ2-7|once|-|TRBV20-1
CSARDQYEQYF
TGCAGTGCTAGAGACCAATACGAGCAGTACTTC
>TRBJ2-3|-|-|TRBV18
CASSHSFTDTQYF
TGTGCCAGCTCACACTCTTTCACAGATACGCAGTATTTT
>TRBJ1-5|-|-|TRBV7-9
CASSLNGMPGQPQHF
TGTGCCAGCAGCTTGAACGGGATGCCGGGTCAGCCCCAGCATTTT
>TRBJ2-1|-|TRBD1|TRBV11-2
CASSPRQGTYNEQFF
TGTGCCAGCAGCCCAAGACAGGGAACCTACAATGAGCAGTTCTTC
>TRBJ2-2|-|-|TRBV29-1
CSVIKGLMNTGELFF
TGCAGCGTTATAAAGGGACTGATGAACACCGGGGAGCTGTTTTTT
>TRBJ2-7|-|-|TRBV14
CASSQARIYASGSSYEQYF
TGTGCCAGCAGCCAAGCGAGAATATACGCTAGTGGGAGCTCCTACGAGCAGTACTTC
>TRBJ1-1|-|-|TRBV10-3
CAISEWGGRNTEAFF
TGTGCCATCAGTGAGTGGGGCGGGAGAAACACTGAAGCTTTCTTT
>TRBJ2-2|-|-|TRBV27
CASSPRVSTGELFF
TGTGCCAGCAGCCCTAGAGTATCCACCGGGGAGCTGTTTTTT
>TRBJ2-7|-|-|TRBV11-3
CASSLNELYEQYF
TGTGCCAGCAGCTTAAATGAACTTTACGAGCAGTACTTC
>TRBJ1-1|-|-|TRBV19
CATRRENTEAFF
TGTGCCACCCGGAGGGAGAACACTGAAGCTTTCTTT
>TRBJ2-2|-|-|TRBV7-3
CASRRRENTGELFF
TGTGCCAGCAGGAGGCGGGAGAACACCGGGGAGCTGTTTTTT
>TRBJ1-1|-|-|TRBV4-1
CASSPFNTQLTEAFF
TGCGCCAGCAGCCCCTTCAATACTCAACTCACTGAAGCTTTCTTT
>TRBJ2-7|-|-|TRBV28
CASSKLRVPYEQYF
TGTGCCAGCAGTAAGTTAAGAGTCCCTTACGAGCAGTACTTC
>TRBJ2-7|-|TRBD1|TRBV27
CASSHGTGYEQYF
TGTGCCAGCAGTCATGGGACAGGCTACGAGCAGTACTTC
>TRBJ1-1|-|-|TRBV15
CATSRDIVETEAFF
TGTGCCACCAGCAGAGATATTGTAGAGACTGAAGCTTTCTTT
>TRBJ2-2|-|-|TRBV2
CASSFFQGTNTGELFF
TGTGCCAGCAGTTTTTTTCAGGGCACGAACACCGGGGAGCTGTTTTTT
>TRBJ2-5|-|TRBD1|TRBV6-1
CATLTGKQETQYF
TGTGCCACCCTGACAGGGAAGCAGGAGACCCAGTACTTC
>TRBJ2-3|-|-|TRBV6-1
CAGGTASLTQYF
TGTGCCGGCGGGACAGCCAGCCTTACGCAGTATTTT
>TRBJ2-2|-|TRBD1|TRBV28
CASSRITGVNTGELFF
TGTGCCAGCAGCCGCATAACAGGGGTAAACACCGGGGAGCTGTTTTTT